Sequencing of this T cell receptor beta chain was carried out in a study of T-cell memory formation after mild COVID-19. Study findings and constraints: Whether day 37 second-wave clones are SARS-CoV-2-specific was not confirmed. The appearance of some responding clones in pre-infection memory suggested that cross-reactive memory joined. A balance of CD4 and CD8 characterized clones contracting day 15 to 85, whereas later expanders leaned CD4+. Those CD4+ clones that contracted were mainly in CM and EM (CD8+ ones in EMRA).

With respect to this clonotype: The antigen is not known.

TCRdb processed the 5' RACE reads anew with MiXCR; each CDR3 protein has one entry. The sample shows about 82,000 distinct CDR3 sequences, 9.5% to 15% of them seen only once. The CDR3 is 15 residues long. The germline gives CDR1 SEHNR, CDR2 FQNEAQ (reference sequence). The junction had 12 bases not matched to a gene; V was cut back by 4 bases and J by 7 bases. The sequencing input was PBMCs or a T cell subset sorted from them (not recorded which). The receptor comes from a man younger than 30 who had mild COVID-19 (a few samples of this study predate the infection). Cell type and time point are not known. V gene TRBV7-9 combines with J gene TRBJ2-7; 8 nucleotides line up with TRBD1. CDR3 in amino acids: CASSSPPDRVLEQYF. CDR3 in DNA: TGTGCCAGCAGCTCCCCCCCGGACAGGGTTCTTGAGCAGTACTTC.